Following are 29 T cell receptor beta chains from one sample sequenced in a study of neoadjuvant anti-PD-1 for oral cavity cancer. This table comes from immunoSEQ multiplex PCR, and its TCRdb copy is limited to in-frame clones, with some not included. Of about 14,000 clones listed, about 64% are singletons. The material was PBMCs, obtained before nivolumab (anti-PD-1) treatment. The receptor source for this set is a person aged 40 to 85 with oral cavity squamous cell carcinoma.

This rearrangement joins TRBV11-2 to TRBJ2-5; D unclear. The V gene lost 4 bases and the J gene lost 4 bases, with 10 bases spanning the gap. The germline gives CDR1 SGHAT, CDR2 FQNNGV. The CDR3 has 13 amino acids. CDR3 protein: CASSSSIVETQYF. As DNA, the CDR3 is TGTGCCAGCAGCTCTTCTATTGTAGAGACCCAGTACTTC. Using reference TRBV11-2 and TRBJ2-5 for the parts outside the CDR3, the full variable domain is EAGVAQSPRYKIIEKRQSVAFWCNPISGHATLYWYQQILGQGPKLLIQFQNNGVVDDSQLPKDRFSAERLKGVDSTLKIQPAKLEDSAVYLCASSSSIVETQYFGPGTRLLVL.

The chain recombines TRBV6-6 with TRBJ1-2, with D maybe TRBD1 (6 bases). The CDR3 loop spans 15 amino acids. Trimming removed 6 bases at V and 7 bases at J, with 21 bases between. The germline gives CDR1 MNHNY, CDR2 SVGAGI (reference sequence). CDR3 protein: CASSRRGRRFSGYTF. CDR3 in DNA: TGTGCCAGCAGCCGACGGGGGCGGCGGTTCTCTGGCTACACCTTC.

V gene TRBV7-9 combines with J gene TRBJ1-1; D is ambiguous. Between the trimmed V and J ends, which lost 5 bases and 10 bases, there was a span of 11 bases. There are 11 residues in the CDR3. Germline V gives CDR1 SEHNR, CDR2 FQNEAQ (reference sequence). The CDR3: CASSEGVVAFF. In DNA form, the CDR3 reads TGTGCCAGCAGCGAGGGTGTGGTAGCTTTCTTT. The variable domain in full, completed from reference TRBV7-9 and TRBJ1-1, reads DTGVSQNPRHKITKRGQNVTFRCDPISEHNRLYWYRQTLGQGPEFLTYFQNEAQLEKSRLLSDRFSAERPKGSFSTLEIQRTEQGDSAMYLCASSEGVVAFFGQGTRLTVV.

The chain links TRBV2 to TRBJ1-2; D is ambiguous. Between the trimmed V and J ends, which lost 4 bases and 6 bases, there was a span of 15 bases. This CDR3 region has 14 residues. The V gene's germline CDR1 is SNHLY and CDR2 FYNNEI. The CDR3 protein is CASSVRSAVHGYTF. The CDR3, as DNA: TGTGCCAGCAGTGTAAGGTCGGCGGTCCATGGCTACACCTTC.

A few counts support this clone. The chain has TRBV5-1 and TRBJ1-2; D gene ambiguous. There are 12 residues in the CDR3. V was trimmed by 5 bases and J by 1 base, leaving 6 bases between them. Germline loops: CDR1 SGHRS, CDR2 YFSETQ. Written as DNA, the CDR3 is TGCGCCAGCAGTCCCGATAACTATGGCTACACCTTC. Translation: CASSPDNYGYTF.

The CDR3 reads CAWSVGGTVNTGELFF. CDR3 bases: TGTGCCTGGAGTGTAGGTGGGACAGTCAACACCGGGGAGCTGTTTTTT. This sequence joins TRBV30 and TRBJ2-2; 7 bases line up with TRBD1. The V gene end was trimmed by 0 bases and the J gene end by 2 bases; junction bases not matched to a gene: 6. Germline CDR1 reads GTSNPN; CDR2 reads SVGIG (reference sequence). The CDR3 contains 16 residues.

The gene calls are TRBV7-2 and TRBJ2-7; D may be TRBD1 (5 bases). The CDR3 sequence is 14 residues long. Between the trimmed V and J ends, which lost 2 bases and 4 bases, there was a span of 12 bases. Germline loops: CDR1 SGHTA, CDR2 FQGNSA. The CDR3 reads CASSLTGYAYEQYF. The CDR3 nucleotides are TGTGCCAGCAGCTTAACAGGCTACGCTTACGAGCAGTACTTC. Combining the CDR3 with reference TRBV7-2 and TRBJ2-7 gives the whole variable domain GAGVSQSPSNKVTEKGKDVELRCDPISGHTALYWYRQSLGQGLEFLIYFQGNSAPDKSGLPSDRFSAERTGGSVSTLTIQRTQQEDSAVYLCASSLTGYAYEQYFGPGTRLTVT.

In nucleotides, the CDR3 is TGTGCCAGCAGCTACCTTGTCGACTATGGCTACACCTTC. Its translation: CASSYLVDYGYTF. The chain links TRBV7-2 to TRBJ1-2; no definite D call. V was trimmed by 4 bases and J by 3 bases, leaving 9 bases between them. Germline loops: CDR1 SGHTA, CDR2 FQGNSA. The CDR3 extends over 13 amino acids.

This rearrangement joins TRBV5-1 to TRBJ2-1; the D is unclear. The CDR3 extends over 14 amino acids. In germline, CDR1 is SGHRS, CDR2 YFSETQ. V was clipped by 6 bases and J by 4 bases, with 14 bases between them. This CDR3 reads CASINDDGYNEQFF. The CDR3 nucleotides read TGCGCCAGCATTAATGATGACGGGTACAATGAGCAGTTCTTC.

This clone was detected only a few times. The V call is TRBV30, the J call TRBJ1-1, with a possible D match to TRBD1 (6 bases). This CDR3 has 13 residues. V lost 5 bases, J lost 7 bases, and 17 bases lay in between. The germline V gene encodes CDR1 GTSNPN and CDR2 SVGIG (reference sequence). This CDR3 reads CAWEKKQGDEAFF. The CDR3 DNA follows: TGTGCCTGGGAAAAGAAACAGGGTGATGAAGCTTTCTTT.

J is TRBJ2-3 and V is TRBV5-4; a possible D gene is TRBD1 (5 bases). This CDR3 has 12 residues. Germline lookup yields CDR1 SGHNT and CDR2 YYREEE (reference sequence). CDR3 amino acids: CAMQGWTDTQYF. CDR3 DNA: TGTGCTATGCAGGGTTGGACAGATACGCAGTATTTT.

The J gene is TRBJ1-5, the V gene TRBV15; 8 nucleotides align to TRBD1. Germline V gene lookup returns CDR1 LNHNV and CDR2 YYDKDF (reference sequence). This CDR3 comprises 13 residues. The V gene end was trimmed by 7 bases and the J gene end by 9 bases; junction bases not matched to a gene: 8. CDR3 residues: CATTGDRLGPQHF. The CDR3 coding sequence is TGTGCCACCACTGGGGACAGGCTGGGGCCCCAGCATTTT.

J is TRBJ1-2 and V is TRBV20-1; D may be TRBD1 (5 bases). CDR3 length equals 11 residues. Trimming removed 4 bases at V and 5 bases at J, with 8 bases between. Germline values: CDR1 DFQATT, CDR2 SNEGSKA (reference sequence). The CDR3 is CSATQGYGYTF. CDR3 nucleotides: TGCAGTGCTACCCAGGGATATGGCTACACCTTC.

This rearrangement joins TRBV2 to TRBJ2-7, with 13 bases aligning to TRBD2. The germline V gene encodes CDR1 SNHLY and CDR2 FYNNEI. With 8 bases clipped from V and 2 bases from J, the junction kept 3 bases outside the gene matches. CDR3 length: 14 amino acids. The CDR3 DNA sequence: TGTGCCAGCGCGGGACTAGCGGGACCCTACGAGCAGTACTTC. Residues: CASAGLAGPYEQYF. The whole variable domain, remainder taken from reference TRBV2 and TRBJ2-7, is EPEVTQTPSHQVTQMGQEVILRCVPISNHLYFYWYRQILGQKVEFLVSFYNNEISEKSEIFDDQFSVERPDGSNFTLKIRSTKLEDSAMYFCASAGLAGPYEQYFGPGTRLTVT.

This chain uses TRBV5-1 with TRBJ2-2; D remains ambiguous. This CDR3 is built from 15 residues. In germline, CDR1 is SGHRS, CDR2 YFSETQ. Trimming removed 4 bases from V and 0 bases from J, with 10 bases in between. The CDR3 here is CASSLAPSNTGELFF. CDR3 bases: TGCGCCAGCAGCCTCGCTCCCTCGAACACCGGGGAGCTGTTTTTT.

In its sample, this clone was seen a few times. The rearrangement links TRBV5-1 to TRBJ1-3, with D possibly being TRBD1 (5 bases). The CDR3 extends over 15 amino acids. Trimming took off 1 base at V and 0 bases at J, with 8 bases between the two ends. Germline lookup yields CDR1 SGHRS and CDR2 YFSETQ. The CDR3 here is CASSLRGISGNTIYF. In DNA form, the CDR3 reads TGCGCCAGCAGCTTGCGGGGGATCTCTGGAAACACCATATATTTT.

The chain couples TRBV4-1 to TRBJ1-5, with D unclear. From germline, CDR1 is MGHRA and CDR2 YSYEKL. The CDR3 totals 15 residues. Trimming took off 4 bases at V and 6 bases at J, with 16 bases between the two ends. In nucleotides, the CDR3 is TGCGCCAGCAGCCGCGGACCGGGCCCCGGTCAGCCCCAGCATTTT. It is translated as CASSRGPGPGQPQHF.

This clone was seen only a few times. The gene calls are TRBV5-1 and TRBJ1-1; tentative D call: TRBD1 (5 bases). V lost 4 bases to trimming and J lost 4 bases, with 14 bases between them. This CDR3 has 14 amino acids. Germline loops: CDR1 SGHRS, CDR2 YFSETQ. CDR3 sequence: CASSPDEGITEAFF. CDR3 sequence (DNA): TGCGCCAGCAGCCCGGACGAGGGGATCACTGAAGCTTTCTTT.

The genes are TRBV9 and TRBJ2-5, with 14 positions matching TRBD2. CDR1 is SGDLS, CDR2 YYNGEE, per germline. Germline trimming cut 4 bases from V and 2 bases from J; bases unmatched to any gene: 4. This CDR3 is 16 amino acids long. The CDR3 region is CASSTRTSGGQETQYF. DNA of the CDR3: TGTGCCAGCAGCACCCGGACTAGCGGGGGGCAAGAGACCCAGTACTTC.

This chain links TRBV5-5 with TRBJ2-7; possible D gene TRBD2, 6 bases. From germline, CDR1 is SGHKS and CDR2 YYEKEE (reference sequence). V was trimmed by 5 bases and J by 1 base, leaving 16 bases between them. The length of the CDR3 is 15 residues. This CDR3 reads CASRALLRGSYEQYF. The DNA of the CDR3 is TGTGCCAGCAGAGCCCTTCTGCGGGGTTCCTACGAGCAGTACTTC.

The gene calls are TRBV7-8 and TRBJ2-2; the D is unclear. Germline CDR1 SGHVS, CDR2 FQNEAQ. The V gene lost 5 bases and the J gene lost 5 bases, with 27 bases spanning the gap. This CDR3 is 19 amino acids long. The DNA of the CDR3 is TGTGCCAGCAGCCCCTTCCGCTTTTTAAGGCAGGCTCGGACCGGGGAGCTGTTTTTT. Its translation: CASSPFRFLRQARTGELFF.

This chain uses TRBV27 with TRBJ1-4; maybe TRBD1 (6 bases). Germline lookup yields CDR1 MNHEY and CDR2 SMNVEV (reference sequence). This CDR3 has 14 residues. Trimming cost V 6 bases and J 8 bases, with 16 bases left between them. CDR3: CASRTQGLGEKLFF. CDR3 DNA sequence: TGTGCCAGCAGGACACAGGGCTTGGGCGAAAAACTGTTTTTT.

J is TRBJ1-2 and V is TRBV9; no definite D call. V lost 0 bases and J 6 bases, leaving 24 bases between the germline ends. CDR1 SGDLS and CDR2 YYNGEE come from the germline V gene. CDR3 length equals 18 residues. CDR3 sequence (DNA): TGTGCCAGCAGCGTAGGCAGCAGGCCCCAGATGATTAGGGATGGCTACACCTTC. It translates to CASSVGSRPQMIRDGYTF.

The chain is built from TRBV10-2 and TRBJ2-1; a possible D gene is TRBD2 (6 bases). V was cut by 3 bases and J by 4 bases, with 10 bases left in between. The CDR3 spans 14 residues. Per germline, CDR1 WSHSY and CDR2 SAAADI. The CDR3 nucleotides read TGCGCCAGCAGTGATAGCGGATCGTACAATGAGCAGTTCTTC. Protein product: CASSDSGSYNEQFF.

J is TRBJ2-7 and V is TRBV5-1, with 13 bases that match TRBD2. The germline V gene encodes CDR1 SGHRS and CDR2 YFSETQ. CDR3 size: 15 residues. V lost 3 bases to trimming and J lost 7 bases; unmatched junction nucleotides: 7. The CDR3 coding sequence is TGCGCCAGCAGCTCCCCGGGACTAGCGGGAAAAGAGCAGTACTTC. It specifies CASSSPGLAGKEQYF.

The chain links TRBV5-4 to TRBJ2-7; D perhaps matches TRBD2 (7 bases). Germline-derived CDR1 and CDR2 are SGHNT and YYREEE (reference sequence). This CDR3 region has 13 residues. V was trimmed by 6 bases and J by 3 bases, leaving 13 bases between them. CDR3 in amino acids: CASTRGADYEQYF. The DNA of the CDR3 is TGTGCCAGCACTCGGGGGGCCGACTACGAGCAGTACTTC.

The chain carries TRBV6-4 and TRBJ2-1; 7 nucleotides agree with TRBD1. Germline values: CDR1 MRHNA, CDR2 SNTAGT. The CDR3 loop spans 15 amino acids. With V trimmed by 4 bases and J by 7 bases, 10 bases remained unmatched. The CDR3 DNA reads TGTGCCAGCAGTGGGGACAGTACTTCCAGTAATGAGCAGTTCTTC. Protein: CASSGDSTSSNEQFF.

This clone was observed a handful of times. The CDR3 region has the DNA TGTGCCAGCGACTCCGGGACCGCAATTGGGGGCTACACCTTC. It yields the protein CASDSGTAIGGYTF. V is TRBV6-1 and J is TRBJ1-2; TRBD1 might be the D (5 bases). The V gene's germline CDR1 is MNHNS and CDR2 SASEGT. Trimming took 8 bases from V and 8 from J, leaving 21 bases between them. This CDR3 spans 14 amino acids.

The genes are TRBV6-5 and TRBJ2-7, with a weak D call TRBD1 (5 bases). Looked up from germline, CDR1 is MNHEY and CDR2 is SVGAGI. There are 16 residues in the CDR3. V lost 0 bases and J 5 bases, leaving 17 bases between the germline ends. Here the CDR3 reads CASSYSRGMGSNEQYF. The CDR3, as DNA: TGTGCCAGCAGTTACTCTAGGGGCATGGGCTCAAACGAGCAGTACTTC.